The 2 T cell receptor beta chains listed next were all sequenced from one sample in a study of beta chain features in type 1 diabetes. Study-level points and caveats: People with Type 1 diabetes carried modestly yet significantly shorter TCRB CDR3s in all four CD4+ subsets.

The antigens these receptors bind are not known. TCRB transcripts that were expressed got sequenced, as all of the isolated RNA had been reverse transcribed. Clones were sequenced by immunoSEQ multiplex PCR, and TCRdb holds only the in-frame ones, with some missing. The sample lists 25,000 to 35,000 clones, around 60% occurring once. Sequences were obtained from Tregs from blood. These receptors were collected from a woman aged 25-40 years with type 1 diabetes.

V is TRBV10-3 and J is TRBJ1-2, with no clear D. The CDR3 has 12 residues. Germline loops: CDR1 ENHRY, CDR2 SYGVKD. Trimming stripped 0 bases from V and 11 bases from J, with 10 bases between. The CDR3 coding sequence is TGTGCCATCAGTGAGTCCAAGATAGAGTACACCTTC. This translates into CAISESKIEYTF.

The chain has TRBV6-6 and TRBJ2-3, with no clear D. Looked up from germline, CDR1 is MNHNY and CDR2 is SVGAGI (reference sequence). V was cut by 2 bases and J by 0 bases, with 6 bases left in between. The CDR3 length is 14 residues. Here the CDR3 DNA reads TGTGCCAGCAGTTACATCGTTAGCACAGATACGCAGTATTTT. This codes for CASSYIVSTDTQYF.